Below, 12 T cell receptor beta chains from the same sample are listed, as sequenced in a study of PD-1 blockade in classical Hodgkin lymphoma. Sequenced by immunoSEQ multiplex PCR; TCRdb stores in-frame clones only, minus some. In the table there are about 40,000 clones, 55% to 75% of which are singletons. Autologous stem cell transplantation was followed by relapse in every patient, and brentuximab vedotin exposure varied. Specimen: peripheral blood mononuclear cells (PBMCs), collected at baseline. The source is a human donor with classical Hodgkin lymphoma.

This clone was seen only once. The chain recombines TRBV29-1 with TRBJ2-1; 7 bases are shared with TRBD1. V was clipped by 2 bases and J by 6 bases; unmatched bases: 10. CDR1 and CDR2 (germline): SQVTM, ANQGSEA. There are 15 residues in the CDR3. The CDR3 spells CSVESRQGSRNEQFF. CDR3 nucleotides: TGCAGCGTTGAATCAAGACAGGGTTCGCGCAATGAGCAGTTCTTC.

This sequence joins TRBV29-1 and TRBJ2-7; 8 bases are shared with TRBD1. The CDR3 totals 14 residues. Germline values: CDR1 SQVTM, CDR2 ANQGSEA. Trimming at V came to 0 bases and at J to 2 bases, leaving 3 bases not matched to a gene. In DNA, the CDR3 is TGCAGCGTTGAAGATCGGGACAGGACCTACGAGCAGTACTTC. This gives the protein CSVEDRDRTYEQYF.

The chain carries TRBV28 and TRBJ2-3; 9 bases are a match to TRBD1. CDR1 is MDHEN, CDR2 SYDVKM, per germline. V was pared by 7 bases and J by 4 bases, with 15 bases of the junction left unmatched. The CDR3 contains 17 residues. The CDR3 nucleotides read TGTGCCAGCATATCAGGTCAAGCACAGGGGGCATCAGATACGCAGTATTTT. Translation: CASISGQAQGASDTQYF.

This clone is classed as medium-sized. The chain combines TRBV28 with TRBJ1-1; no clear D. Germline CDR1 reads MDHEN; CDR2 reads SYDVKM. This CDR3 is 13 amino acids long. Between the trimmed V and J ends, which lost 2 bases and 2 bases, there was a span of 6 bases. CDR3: CASSLGENTEAFF. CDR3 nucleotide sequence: TGTGCCAGCAGTTTAGGAGAAAACACTGAAGCTTTCTTT.

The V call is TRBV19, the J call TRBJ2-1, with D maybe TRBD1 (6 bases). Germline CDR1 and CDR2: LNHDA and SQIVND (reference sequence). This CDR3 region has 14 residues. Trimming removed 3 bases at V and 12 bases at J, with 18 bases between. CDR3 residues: CASSIGSPRGWQFF. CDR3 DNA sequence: TGTGCCAGTAGTATCGGGTCTCCAAGGGGGTGGCAGTTCTTC. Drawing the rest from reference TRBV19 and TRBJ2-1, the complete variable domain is DGGITQSPKYLFRKEGQNVTLSCEQNLNHDAMYWYRQDPGQGLRLIYYSQIVNDFQKGDIAEGYSVSREKKESFPLTVTSAQKNPTAFYLCASSIGSPRGWQFFGPGTRLTVL.

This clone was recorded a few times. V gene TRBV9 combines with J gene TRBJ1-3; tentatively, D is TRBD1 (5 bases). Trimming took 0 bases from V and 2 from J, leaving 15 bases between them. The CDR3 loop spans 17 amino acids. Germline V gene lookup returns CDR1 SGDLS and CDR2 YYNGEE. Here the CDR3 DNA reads TGTGCCAGCAGCGTAGAGTTTAGATCGGGGCCTGGAAACACCATATATTTT. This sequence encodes CASSVEFRSGPGNTIYF.

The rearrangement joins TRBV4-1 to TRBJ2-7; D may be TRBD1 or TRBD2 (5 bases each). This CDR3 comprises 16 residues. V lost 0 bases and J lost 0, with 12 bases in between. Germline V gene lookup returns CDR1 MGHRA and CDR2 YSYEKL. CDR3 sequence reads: CASSQEADGASYEQYF. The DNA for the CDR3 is TGCGCCAGCAGCCAAGAAGCGGACGGGGCCTCCTACGAGCAGTACTTC.

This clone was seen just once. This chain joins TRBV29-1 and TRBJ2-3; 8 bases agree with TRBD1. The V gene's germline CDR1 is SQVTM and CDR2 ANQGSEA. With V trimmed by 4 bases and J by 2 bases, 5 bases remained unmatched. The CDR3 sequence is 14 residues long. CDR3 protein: CSVVTGGSTDTQYF. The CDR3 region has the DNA TGCAGCGTTGTAACAGGGGGATCCACAGATACGCAGTATTTT.

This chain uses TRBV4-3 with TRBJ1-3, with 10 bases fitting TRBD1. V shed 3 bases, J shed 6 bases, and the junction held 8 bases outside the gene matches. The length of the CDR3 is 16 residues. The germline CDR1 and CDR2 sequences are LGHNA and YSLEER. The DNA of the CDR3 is TGCGCCAGCAGCCAGCACGCCGGGACAGGGGTAAACACCATATATTTT. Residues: CASSQHAGTGVNTIYF.

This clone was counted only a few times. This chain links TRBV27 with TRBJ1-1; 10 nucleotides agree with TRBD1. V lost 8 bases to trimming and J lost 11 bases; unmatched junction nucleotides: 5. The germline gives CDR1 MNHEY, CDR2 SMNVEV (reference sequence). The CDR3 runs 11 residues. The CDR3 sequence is CASGGTGDAFF. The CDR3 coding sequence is TGTGCCAGCGGGGGGACAGGGGACGCTTTCTTT.

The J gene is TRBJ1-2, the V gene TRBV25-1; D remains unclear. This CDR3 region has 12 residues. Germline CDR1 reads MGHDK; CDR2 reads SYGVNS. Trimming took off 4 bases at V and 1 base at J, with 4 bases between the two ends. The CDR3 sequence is CASSVGNYGYTF. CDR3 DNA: TGTGCCAGCAGTGTGGGTAACTATGGCTACACCTTC.

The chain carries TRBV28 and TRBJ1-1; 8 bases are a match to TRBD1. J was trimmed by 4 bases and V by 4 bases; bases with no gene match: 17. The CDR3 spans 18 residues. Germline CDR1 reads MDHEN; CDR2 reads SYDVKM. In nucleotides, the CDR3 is TGTGCCAGCAGTTCTTCCTTGATCTCGGACAGGGTCCGCACTGAAGCTTTCTTT. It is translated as CASSSSLISDRVRTEAFF. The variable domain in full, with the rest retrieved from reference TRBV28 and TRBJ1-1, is DVKVTQSSRYLVKRTGEKVFLECVQDMDHENMFWYRQDPGLGLRLIYFSYDVKMKEKGDIPEGYSVSREKKERFSLILESASTNQTSMYLCASSSSLISDRVRTEAFFGQGTRLTVV.